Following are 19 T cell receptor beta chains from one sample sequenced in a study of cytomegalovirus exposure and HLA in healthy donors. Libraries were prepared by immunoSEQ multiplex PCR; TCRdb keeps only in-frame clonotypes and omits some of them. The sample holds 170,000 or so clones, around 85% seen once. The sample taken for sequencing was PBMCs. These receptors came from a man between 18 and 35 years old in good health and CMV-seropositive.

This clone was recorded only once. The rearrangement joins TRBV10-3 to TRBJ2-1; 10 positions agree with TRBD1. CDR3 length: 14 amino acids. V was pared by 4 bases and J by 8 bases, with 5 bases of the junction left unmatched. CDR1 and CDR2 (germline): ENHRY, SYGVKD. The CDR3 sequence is CAISVGQGGHEQFF. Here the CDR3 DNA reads TGTGCCATCAGTGTTGGACAGGGGGGCCATGAGCAGTTCTTC.

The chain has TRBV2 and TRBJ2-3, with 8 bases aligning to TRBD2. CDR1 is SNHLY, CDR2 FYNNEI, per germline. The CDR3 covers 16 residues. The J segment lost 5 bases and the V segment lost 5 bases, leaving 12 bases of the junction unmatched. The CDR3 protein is CASSWNSGSGGDTQYF. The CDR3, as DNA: TGTGCCAGCAGTTGGAACAGCGGGAGTGGGGGAGATACGCAGTATTTT.

CDR3 region: CASSQGQAQYF. Here the CDR3 DNA reads TGTGCCAGCAGTCAGGGACAGGCGCAGTACTTC. The V and J genes are TRBV6-5 and TRBJ2-7; TRBD1 agrees at 8 bases. J gave up 9 bases and V 5 bases, and 3 bases lay outside the gene matches. This CDR3 contains 11 residues. CDR1 and CDR2 from the germline V gene are MNHEY and SVGAGI.

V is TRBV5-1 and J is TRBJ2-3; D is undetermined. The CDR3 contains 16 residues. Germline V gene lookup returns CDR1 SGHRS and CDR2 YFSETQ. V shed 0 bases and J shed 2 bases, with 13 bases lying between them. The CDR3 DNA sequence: TGCGCCAGCAGCTTGGAGTCAGTCCTTAACACAGATACGCAGTATTTT. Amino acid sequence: CASSLESVLNTDTQYF.

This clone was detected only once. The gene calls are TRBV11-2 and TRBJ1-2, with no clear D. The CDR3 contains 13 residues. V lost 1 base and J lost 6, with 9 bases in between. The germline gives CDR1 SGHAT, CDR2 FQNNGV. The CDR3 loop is CASSLGSWDGYTF. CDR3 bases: TGTGCCAGCAGCTTAGGGAGCTGGGATGGCTACACCTTC.

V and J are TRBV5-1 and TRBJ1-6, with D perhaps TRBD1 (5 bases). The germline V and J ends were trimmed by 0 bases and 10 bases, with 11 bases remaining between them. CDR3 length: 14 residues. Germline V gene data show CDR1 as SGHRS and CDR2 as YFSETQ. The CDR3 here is CASSLGGEESPLHF. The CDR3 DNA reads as TGCGCCAGCAGCTTGGGAGGGGAGGAATCACCCCTCCACTTT. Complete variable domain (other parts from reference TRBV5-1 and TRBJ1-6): KAGVTQTPRYLIKTRGQQVTLSCSPISGHRSVSWYQQTPGQGLQFLFEYFSETQRNKGNFPGRFSGRQFSNSRSEMNVSTLELGDSALYLCASSLGGEESPLHFGNGTRLTVT.

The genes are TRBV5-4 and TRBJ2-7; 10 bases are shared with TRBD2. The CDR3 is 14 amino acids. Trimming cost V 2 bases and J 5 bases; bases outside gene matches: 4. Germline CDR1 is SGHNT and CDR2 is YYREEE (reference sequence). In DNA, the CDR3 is TGTGCCAGCAGCTTTGGGACTAGCGTTGACGAGCAGTACTTC. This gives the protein CASSFGTSVDEQYF.

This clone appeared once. In nucleotides, the CDR3 is TGCGCCAGCAGCCAAGATTTCAGTACTGAGCAGTTCTTC. Translating it yields CASSQDFSTEQFF. The rearrangement joins TRBV4-1 to TRBJ2-1; no firm D call. Germline CDR1 reads MGHRA; CDR2 reads YSYEKL. The CDR3 is made up of 13 amino acids. Trimming removed 0 bases at V and 9 bases at J, with 9 bases between.

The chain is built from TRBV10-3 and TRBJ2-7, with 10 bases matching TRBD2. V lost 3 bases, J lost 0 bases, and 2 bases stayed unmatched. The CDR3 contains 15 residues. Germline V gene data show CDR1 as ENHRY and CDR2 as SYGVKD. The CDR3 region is CAISDPSGGSYEQYF. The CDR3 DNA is TGTGCCATCAGTGACCCTAGCGGGGGCTCCTACGAGCAGTACTTC.

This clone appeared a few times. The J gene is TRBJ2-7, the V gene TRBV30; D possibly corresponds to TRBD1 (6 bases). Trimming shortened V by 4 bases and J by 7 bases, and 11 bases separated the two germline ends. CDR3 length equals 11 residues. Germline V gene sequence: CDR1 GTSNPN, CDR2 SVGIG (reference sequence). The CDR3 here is CAWTGAREQYF. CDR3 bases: TGTGCCTGGACAGGGGCGCGGGAGCAGTACTTC.

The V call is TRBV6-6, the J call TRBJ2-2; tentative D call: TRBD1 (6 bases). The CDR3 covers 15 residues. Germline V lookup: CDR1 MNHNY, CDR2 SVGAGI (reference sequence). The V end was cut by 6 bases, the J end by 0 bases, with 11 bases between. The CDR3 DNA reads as TGTGCCAGCAGCCTAAACAGGGCGAACACCGGGGAGCTGTTTTTT. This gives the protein CASSLNRANTGELFF.

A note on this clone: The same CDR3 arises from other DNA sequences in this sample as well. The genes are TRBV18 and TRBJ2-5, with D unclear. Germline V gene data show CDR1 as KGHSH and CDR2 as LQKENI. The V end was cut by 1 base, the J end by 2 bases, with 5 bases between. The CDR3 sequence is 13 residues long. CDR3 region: CASSPRSQETQYF. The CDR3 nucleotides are TGTGCCAGCTCACCACGCAGTCAAGAGACCCAGTACTTC.

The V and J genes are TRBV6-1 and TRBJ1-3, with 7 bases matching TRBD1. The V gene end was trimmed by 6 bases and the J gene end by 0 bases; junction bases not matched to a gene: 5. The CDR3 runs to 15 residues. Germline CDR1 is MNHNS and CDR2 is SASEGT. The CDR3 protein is CASSARDSSGNTIYF. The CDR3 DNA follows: TGTGCCAGCAGCGCCCGGGACAGCTCTGGAAACACCATATATTTT.

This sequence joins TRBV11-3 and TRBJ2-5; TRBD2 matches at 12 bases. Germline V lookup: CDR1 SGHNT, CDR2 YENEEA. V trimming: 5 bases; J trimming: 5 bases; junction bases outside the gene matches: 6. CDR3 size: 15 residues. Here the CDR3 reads CASSPGGTSGETQYF. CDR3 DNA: TGTGCCAGCAGCCCAGGCGGGACTAGCGGGGAGACCCAGTACTTC.

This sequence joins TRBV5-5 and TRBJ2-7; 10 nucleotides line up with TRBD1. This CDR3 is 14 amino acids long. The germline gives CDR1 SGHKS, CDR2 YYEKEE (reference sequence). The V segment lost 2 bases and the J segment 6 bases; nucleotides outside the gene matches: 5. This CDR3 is CASSLEGTGVEQYF. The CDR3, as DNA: TGTGCCAGCAGCTTAGAAGGGACAGGGGTCGAGCAGTACTTC.

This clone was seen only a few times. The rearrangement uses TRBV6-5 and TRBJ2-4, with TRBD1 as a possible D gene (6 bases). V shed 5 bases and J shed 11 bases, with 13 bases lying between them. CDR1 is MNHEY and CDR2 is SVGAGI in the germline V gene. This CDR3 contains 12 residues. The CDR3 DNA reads TGTGCCAGCAGTGCTGACAGGTTCGTTCAGTACTTC. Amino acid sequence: CASSADRFVQYF.

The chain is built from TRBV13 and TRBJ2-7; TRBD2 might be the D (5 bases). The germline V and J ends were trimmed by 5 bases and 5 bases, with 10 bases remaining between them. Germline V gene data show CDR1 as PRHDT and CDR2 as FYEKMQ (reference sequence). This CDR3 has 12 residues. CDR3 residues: CASSVDWHEQYF. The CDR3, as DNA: TGTGCCAGCAGCGTGGACTGGCACGAGCAGTACTTC. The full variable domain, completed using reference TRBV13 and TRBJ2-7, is AAGVIQSPRHLIKEKRETATLKCYPIPRHDTVYWYQQGPGQDPQFLISFYEKMQSDKGSIPDRFSAQQFSDYHSELNMSSLELGDSALYFCASSVDWHEQYFGPGTRLTVT.

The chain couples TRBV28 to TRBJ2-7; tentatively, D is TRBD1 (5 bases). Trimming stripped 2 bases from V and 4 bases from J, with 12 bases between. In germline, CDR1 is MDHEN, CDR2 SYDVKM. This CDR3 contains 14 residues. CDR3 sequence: CASSLQPGMYEQYF. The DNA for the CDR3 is TGTGCCAGCAGTTTACAACCAGGGATGTACGAGCAGTACTTC.

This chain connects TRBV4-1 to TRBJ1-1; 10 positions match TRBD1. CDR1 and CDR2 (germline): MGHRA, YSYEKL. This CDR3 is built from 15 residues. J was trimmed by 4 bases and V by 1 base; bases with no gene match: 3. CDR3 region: CASSQVDRGTTEAFF. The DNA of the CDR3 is TGCGCCAGCAGCCAAGTGGACAGGGGGACCACTGAAGCTTTCTTT.